This TCR beta chain was obtained from a study of PD-1 blockade in classical Hodgkin lymphoma. Broader study findings: Sources of repertoire differences remain undefined, possibly disease activity or prior therapy.

Each patient's relapse followed autologous stem cell transplantation, and brentuximab vedotin exposure varied. Germline V gives CDR1 SGHAT, CDR2 FQNNGV. The CDR3 spans 14 residues. Trimming shortened V by 6 bases and J by 4 bases, and 15 bases separated the two germline ends. Sequencing used immunoSEQ multiplex PCR; TCRdb keeps in-frame clones, though not all of them. The sample holds about 24,000 clones; approximately 80% are singletons and the top ten take 20%. Concerning this clone: The target antigen is unknown.

The V and J genes are TRBV11-2 and TRBJ1-2, with D maybe TRBD1 (6 bases). The TCR sequence derives from a human donor with classical Hodgkin lymphoma. Sample: peripheral blood mononuclear cells (PBMCs), taken before the second cycle of nivolumab. Here the CDR3 reads CASSPTGRSYGYTF. Written as DNA, the CDR3 is TGTGCCAGCAGTCCGACAGGCCGGAGCTATGGCTACACCTTC.